One and the same sample provided the 6 T cell receptor beta chains below, sequenced in a study of patients and donors after allogeneic stem cell transplantation. TCRdb reanalysed the RT-PCR reads using MiXCR and keeps one entry per CDR3 protein. The sample shows roughly 880,000 distinct CDR3 sequences, about a sixth of them seen only once. The sample taken for sequencing was blood, either unsorted or a sorted T cell fraction (not recorded which). Receptors were obtained from a human donor who was either an allogeneic HSCT recipient or a stem cell or donor lymphocyte infusion donor (not recorded which). It is not recorded whose cells these are; they may come from a transplant donor.

This chain connects TRBV5-5 to TRBJ2-7; TRBD1 matches 7 bases. V dropped 2 bases and J dropped 2; count of bases not matched to a gene: 7. CDR1 SGHKS and CDR2 YYEKEE come from the germline V gene (reference sequence). The CDR3 runs 15 residues. This CDR3 is CASSFLDRAPYEQYF. In DNA, the CDR3 is TGTGCCAGCAGCTTTTTAGACAGGGCCCCCTACGAGCAGTACTTC.

This chain connects TRBV20-1 to TRBJ2-7; TRBD1 agrees at 8 bases. V gave up 0 bases and J gave up 0 bases; unmatched junction bases: 4. Germline CDR1 and CDR2: DFQATT and SNEGSKA (reference sequence). There are 15 residues in the CDR3. CDR3 region: CSAREGTGVSYEQYF. As DNA, the CDR3 is TGCAGTGCTAGAGAGGGGACAGGAGTCTCCTACGAGCAGTACTTC.

The table lists this clonotype with many counts. The chain couples TRBV12-3 or TRBV12-4 to TRBJ2-7, with D possibly being TRBD2 (5 bases). With 3 bases removed from V and 5 bases from J, the gap between germline ends came to 11 bases. The CDR3 loop spans 13 amino acids. The CDR3 coding sequence is TGTGCCAGCAGTTTTCGGGGATCCCACGAGCAGTACTTC. This sequence encodes CASSFRGSHEQYF.

This chain uses TRBV4-1 with TRBJ2-7, with D perhaps TRBD1 (5 bases). V dropped 0 bases and J dropped 2 bases, with 11 bases sitting between them. The CDR3 spans 15 residues. Germline V gene data show CDR1 as MGHRA and CDR2 as YSYEKL. The CDR3 coding sequence is TGCGCCAGCAGCCAAGACCGTAGGGGCACCTACGAGCAGTACTTC. Amino acids: CASSQDRRGTYEQYF.

This clonotype was counted only a few times. The rearrangement uses TRBV29-1 and TRBJ2-3, with 12 bases aligning to TRBD2. V lost 4 bases to trimming and J lost 1 base; unmatched junction nucleotides: 3. Germline lookup yields CDR1 SQVTM and CDR2 ANQGSEA. There are 15 residues in the CDR3. The CDR3 sequence: CSVALAGGGTDTQYF. The CDR3 DNA reads as TGCAGCGTTGCACTAGCGGGAGGTGGCACAGATACGCAGTATTTT.

This sequence joins TRBV7-9 and TRBJ1-2; a weak D match, TRBD1 (6 bases). The CDR3 spans 15 residues. Trimming pared 5 bases from V and 0 bases from J, leaving 13 bases between. Germline V gene data show CDR1 as SEHNR and CDR2 as FQNEAQ (reference sequence). CDR3 sequence (DNA): TGTGCCAGCAGCCACCGGACAGTCGCTAACTATGGCTACACCTTC. It encodes CASSHRTVANYGYTF.